The next 22 T cell receptor beta chains were all read from a single sample in a study of cytomegalovirus exposure and HLA in healthy donors. 13 Jbeta primers and 60 Vbeta primers were used for the PCR. Some clones are missing from TCRdb's copy, which holds only in-frame ones; the method was immunoSEQ multiplex PCR. Of 150,000 or so clones detected, just under 85% appear once; the ten largest clones hold 1.9%. The sample taken for sequencing was PBMCs. The receptors were gathered from a woman aged 35 to 49 in good health and CMV-seronegative.

The chain links TRBV29-1 to TRBJ2-1, with a tentative D call TRBD2 (5 bases). The CDR3 totals 16 residues. Trimming pared 0 bases from V and 0 bases from J, leaving 12 bases between. Germline loops: CDR1 SQVTM, CDR2 ANQGSEA. The CDR3 coding sequence is TGCAGCGTTGAAGATCAGCCGGGATCCTCCTACAATGAGCAGTTCTTC. Its protein product is CSVEDQPGSSYNEQFF.

CDR3 loop: CASNPSVGNQPQHF. DNA for the CDR3: TGTGCCAGCAATCCTTCGGTTGGCAATCAGCCCCAGCATTTT. This chain joins TRBV28 and TRBJ1-5; no clear D gene. The V gene's germline CDR1 is MDHEN and CDR2 SYDVKM. The CDR3 totals 14 residues. Trimming took off 7 bases at V and 2 bases at J, with 12 bases between the two ends.

V usage is TRBV7-3 and J usage is TRBJ2-5; 13 bases are shared with TRBD2. The CDR3 totals 15 residues. CDR1 SGHTA and CDR2 FQGTGA come from the germline V gene. V trimming: 5 bases; J trimming: 5 bases; junction bases outside the gene matches: 5. DNA for the CDR3: TGTGCCAGCAGCACTAGCGGGAGGGCCTGGGAGACCCAGTACTTC. This sequence encodes CASSTSGRAWETQYF.

The chain joins TRBV5-1 to TRBJ2-3; a possible D gene is TRBD2 (5 bases). Germline values: CDR1 SGHRS, CDR2 YFSETQ. The CDR3 has 15 residues. Trimming took off 0 bases at V and 5 bases at J, with 13 bases between the two ends. The CDR3 protein is CASSLAGRGGDTQYF. CDR3 coding DNA: TGCGCCAGCAGCTTGGCGGGGAGAGGTGGAGATACGCAGTATTTT.

The chain couples TRBV30 to TRBJ2-5, with 7 bases fitting TRBD2. This CDR3 is 13 amino acids long. The junction had 7 bases not matched to a gene; V was cut back by 2 bases and J by 7 bases. The germline V gene has CDR1 GTSNPN and CDR2 SVGIG (reference sequence). In DNA, the CDR3 is TGTGCCTGGAGTAGTGCGGGAGCCTGGACCCAGTACTTC. This encodes CAWSSAGAWTQYF.

This clone turned up a few times. J is TRBJ2-1 and V is TRBV5-4; 7 bases align to TRBD2. This CDR3 is 15 amino acids long. V lost 4 bases and J lost 2; bases outside the gene matches: 6. CDR1 SGHNT and CDR2 YYREEE come from the germline V gene (reference sequence). The CDR3 nucleotides read TGTGCCAGCAGCCGGCGGGAGACTACCTACAATGAGCAGTTCTTC. This gives the protein CASSRRETTYNEQFF.

This clone was observed once. Here the CDR3 DNA reads TGCGCCAGCAGCTTCGGGACTAGCGTTGACACCGGGGAGCTGTTTTTT. Its translation is CASSFGTSVDTGELFF. This chain links TRBV5-1 with TRBJ2-2, with 10 bases fitting TRBD2. Germline V CDR1 and CDR2: SGHRS, YFSETQ. The CDR3 spans 16 residues. The V segment lost 2 bases and the J segment 3 bases; nucleotides outside the gene matches: 4. The whole variable domain, filled in from reference TRBV5-1 and TRBJ2-2, reads KAGVTQTPRYLIKTRGQQVTLSCSPISGHRSVSWYQQTPGQGLQFLFEYFSETQRNKGNFPGRFSGRQFSNSRSEMNVSTLELGDSALYLCASSFGTSVDTGELFFGEGSRLTVL.

This rearrangement joins TRBV11-2 to TRBJ2-1, with D perhaps TRBD2 (5 bases). The CDR3 runs 16 residues. Germline CDR1 SGHAT, CDR2 FQNNGV. V lost 3 bases and J lost 0, with 12 bases in between. CDR3 sequence reads: CASSFDVGSSYNEQFF. The CDR3 coding sequence is TGTGCCAGCAGCTTCGATGTTGGGAGCTCCTACAATGAGCAGTTCTTC.

This sequence joins TRBV18 and TRBJ2-1, with D possibly being TRBD2 (6 bases). This CDR3 has 14 residues. Trimming cost V 3 bases and J 8 bases, with 14 bases left between them. Germline lookup yields CDR1 KGHSH and CDR2 LQKENI. The CDR3 region has the DNA TGTGCCAGCTCACCTGGATTCGCTAGCGATGAGCAGTTCTTC. It yields the protein CASSPGFASDEQFF.

As to this clone: One end of the junction does not line up with germline, which may come from a read error. The sample contains more than one DNA sequence encoding this CDR3. The chain joins TRBV5-1 to TRBJ2-3; 7 nucleotides line up with TRBD2. The CDR3 loop spans 11 amino acids. Germline V lookup: CDR1 SGHRS, CDR2 YFSETQ. Here the CDR3 reads CASSPGGTQYF. CDR3 coding DNA: TGTGCCAGCAGCCCGGGAGGAACGCAGTATTTT.

V usage is TRBV18 and J usage is TRBJ2-2, with 11 positions matching TRBD2. Trimming cost V 3 bases and J 6 bases; bases outside gene matches: 9. The CDR3 is made up of 17 amino acids. The V gene's germline CDR1 is KGHSH and CDR2 LQKENI. CDR3 nucleotides: TGTGCCAGCTCACCCATCTTGACTAGCGGGACATCCGGGGAGCTGTTTTTT. Translating gives CASSPILTSGTSGELFF.

The chain employs TRBV19 and TRBJ2-1; 10 bases align to TRBD2. V lost 4 bases to trimming and J lost 9 bases; unmatched junction nucleotides: 9. The CDR3 is 15 residues long. Germline V gene lookup returns CDR1 LNHDA and CDR2 SQIVND (reference sequence). This CDR3 reads CASSNPSGGGFEQFF. Written as DNA, the CDR3 is TGTGCCAGTAGTAACCCTAGCGGGGGCGGTTTTGAGCAGTTCTTC.

This clone was counted a few times. V usage is TRBV28 and J usage is TRBJ2-2; D uncertain. Germline V gives CDR1 MDHEN, CDR2 SYDVKM. CDR3 length: 13 amino acids. Trimming cost V 5 bases and J 6 bases, with 10 bases left between them. CDR3 nucleotide sequence: TGTGCCAGCAGTGACACCTGGGCCGGGGAGCTGTTTTTT. Translating it yields CASSDTWAGELFF.

V and J are TRBV9 and TRBJ2-3; 8 bases are shared with TRBD1. Germline lookup yields CDR1 SGDLS and CDR2 YYNGEE. The J segment lost 6 bases and the V segment lost 4 bases, leaving 4 bases of the junction unmatched. The CDR3 is made up of 13 amino acids. DNA of the CDR3: TGTGCCAGCAGCTGGACAGGGATGGATACGCAGTATTTT. Translating it yields CASSWTGMDTQYF.

This rearrangement joins TRBV7-8 to TRBJ2-7; possibly TRBD2 for D (7 bases). Germline values: CDR1 SGHVS, CDR2 FQNEAQ. This CDR3 comprises 16 residues. Trimming left V 4 bases short and J 3 bases short, with 19 bases between. CDR3 bases: TGTGCCAGCAGCTGGCAAGGGGGGGCTAGCGGCTACGAGCAGTACTTC. Translating gives CASSWQGGASGYEQYF. Together with reference TRBV7-8 and TRBJ2-7, the CDR3 gives the full variable domain: GAGVSQSPRYKVAKRGQDVALRCDPISGHVSLFWYQQALGQGPEFLTYFQNEAQLDKSGLPSDRFFAERPEGSVSTLKIQRTQQEDSAVYLCASSWQGGASGYEQYFGPGTRLTVT.

J is TRBJ2-1 and V is TRBV10-1; 16 positions agree with TRBD2. Germline loops: CDR1 WNHNN, CDR2 SYGVQD (reference sequence). Trimming removed 11 bases from V and 3 bases from J; junction bases left unmatched: 16. This CDR3 comprises 19 residues. CDR3 DNA sequence: TGCGCCCCACCAACCCAGGGACTAGCGGGAGGGCCTCTCTACAATGAGCAGTTCTTC. Translation: CAPPTQGLAGGPLYNEQFF.

The chain recombines TRBV7-9 with TRBJ2-7; possible D gene TRBD1, 5 bases. Trimming took off 5 bases at V and 3 bases at J, with 8 bases between the two ends. The germline V gene has CDR1 SEHNR and CDR2 FQNEAQ (reference sequence). This CDR3 has 12 amino acids. The CDR3 DNA reads as TGTGCCAGCAGCCAGGGTGGCTACGAGCAGTACTTC. Translating it yields CASSQGGYEQYF.

To note about this clone: One end of the junction is discordant with germline, which a read error may explain. V gene TRBV7-9 combines with J gene TRBJ2-5; 11 bases match TRBD2. Germline CDR1 reads SEHNR; CDR2 reads FQNEAQ (reference sequence). The CDR3 runs to 18 residues. CDR3: CSSSLVGLAEWYQETQYF. The CDR3 nucleotides read TGTTCCAGCAGCTTAGTGGGACTAGCGGAATGGTACCAAGAGACCCAGTACTTC.

This chain joins TRBV7-2 and TRBJ2-4, with a tentative D call TRBD1 (6 bases). Germline CDR1 reads SGHTA; CDR2 reads FQGNSA. The CDR3 has 16 amino acids. V dropped 3 bases and J dropped 0 bases, with 12 bases sitting between them. The CDR3 DNA is TGTGCCAGCAGCTTCATGGACAGCCTAGCCAAAAACATTCAGTACTTC. Protein sequence: CASSFMDSLAKNIQYF. The variable domain in full, completed from reference TRBV7-2 and TRBJ2-4, reads GAGVSQSPSNKVTEKGKDVELRCDPISGHTALYWYRQSLGQGLEFLIYFQGNSAPDKSGLPSDRFSAERTGGSVSTLTIQRTQQEDSAVYLCASSFMDSLAKNIQYFGAGTRLSVL.

The V call is TRBV6-5, the J call TRBJ1-5; D remains ambiguous. CDR1 is MNHEY, CDR2 SVGAGI, per germline. The length of the CDR3 is 14 residues. Trimming took off 8 bases at V and 5 bases at J, with 16 bases between the two ends. CDR3 in amino acids: CASGFGQFDQPQHF. The DNA for the CDR3 is TGTGCCAGCGGTTTTGGGCAGTTTGATCAGCCCCAGCATTTT.

This sequence joins TRBV18 and TRBJ2-7; no firm D call. The CDR3 sequence is 12 residues long. Germline values: CDR1 KGHSH, CDR2 LQKENI. V was trimmed by 2 bases and J by 3 bases, leaving 5 bases between them. This CDR3 is CASSPVDYEQYF. As DNA, the CDR3 is TGTGCCAGCTCACCAGTAGACTACGAGCAGTACTTC.

The genes are TRBV5-4 and TRBJ1-1, with a possible D match to TRBD1 (5 bases). CDR1 is SGHNT and CDR2 is YYREEE in the germline V gene (reference sequence). The length of the CDR3 is 12 residues. V gave up 2 bases and J gave up 7 bases, with 9 bases separating them. CDR3 region: CASSFRQSEAFF. DNA of the CDR3: TGTGCCAGCAGCTTTCGACAGAGTGAAGCTTTCTTT.